Listed here are 2 T cell receptor beta chains from one sample, sequenced in a study of cytomegalovirus exposure and HLA in healthy donors. Amplification used 60 Vbeta primers and 13 Jbeta primers. Assay: immunoSEQ multiplex PCR; the TCRdb copy retains only in-frame clones and omits some. The table includes about 95,000 clones, over 70% detected once. Input material: PBMCs. All receptors come from a man between 18 and 35 years old in good health and CMV-seropositive.

This chain uses TRBV18 with TRBJ1-4; D is possibly TRBD1 (6 bases). Per germline, CDR1 KGHSH and CDR2 LQKENI. The length of the CDR3 is 16 residues. V lost 1 base to trimming and J lost 4 bases, with 13 bases between them. The CDR3, as DNA: TGTGCCAGCTCACCACGTTCTGGCAGGGGTAATGAAAAACTGTTTTTT. This sequence encodes CASSPRSGRGNEKLFF.

The rearrangement joins TRBV6-5 to TRBJ1-4; 10 bases are shared with TRBD1. J lost 8 bases, V lost 0 bases, and 6 bases had no gene match. The germline CDR1 and CDR2 sequences are MNHEY and SVGAGI. The length of the CDR3 is 16 residues. CDR3 coding DNA: TGTGCCAGCAGTTACTCCTGGACAGGGGGAGGCGAAAAACTGTTTTTT. Amino acid sequence: CASSYSWTGGGEKLFF.